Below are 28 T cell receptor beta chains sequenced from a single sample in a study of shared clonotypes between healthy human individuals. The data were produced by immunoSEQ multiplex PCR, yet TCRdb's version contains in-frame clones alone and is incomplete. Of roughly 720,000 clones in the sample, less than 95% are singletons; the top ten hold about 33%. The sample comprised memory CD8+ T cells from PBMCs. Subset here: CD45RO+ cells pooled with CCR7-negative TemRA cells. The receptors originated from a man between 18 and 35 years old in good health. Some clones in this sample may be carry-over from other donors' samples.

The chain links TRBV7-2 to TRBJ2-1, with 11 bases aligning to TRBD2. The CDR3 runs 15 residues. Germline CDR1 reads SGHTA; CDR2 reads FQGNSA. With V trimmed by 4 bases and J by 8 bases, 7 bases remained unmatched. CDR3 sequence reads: CASSWGTSGSDEQFF. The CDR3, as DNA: TGTGCCAGCAGCTGGGGGACTAGCGGCAGCGATGAGCAGTTCTTC.

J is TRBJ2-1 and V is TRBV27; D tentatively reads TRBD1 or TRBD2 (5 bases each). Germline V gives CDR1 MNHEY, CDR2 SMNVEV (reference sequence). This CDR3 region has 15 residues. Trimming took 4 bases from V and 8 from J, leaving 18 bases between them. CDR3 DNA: TGTGCCAGCAGTTACTACACCGGGCGAGGGGATGAGCAGTTCTTC. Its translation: CASSYYTGRGDEQFF.

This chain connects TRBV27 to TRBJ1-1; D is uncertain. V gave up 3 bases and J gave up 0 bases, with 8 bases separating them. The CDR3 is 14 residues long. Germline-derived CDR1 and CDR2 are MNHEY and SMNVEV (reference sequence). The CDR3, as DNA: TGTGCCAGCAGTTTCGGGATATTGAACACTGAAGCTTTCTTT. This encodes CASSFGILNTEAFF.

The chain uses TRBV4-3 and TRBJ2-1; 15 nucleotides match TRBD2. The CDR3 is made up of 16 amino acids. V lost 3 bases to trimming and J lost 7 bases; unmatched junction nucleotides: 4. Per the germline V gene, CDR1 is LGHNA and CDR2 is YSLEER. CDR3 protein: CASSQMGLAGGNEQFF. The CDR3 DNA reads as TGCGCCAGCAGCCAGATGGGACTAGCGGGAGGAAATGAGCAGTTCTTC.

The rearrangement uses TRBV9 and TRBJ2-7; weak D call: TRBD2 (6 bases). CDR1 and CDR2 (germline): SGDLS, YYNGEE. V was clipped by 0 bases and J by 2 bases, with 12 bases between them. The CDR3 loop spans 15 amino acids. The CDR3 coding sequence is TGTGCCAGCAGCGTAGGGTTAGCGGTACCCTACGAGCAGTACTTC. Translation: CASSVGLAVPYEQYF.

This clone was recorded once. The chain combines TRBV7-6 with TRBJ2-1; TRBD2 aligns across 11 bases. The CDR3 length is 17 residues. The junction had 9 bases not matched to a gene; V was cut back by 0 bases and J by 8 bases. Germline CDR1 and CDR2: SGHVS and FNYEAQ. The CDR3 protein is CASSLARLSGRADEQFF. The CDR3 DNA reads TGTGCCAGCAGCTTAGCTCGACTTAGCGGGAGGGCAGATGAGCAGTTCTTC.

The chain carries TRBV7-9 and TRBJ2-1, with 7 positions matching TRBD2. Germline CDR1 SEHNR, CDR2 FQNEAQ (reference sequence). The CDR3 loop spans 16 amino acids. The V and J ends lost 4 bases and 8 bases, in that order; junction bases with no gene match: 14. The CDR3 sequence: CASSYQLAKFNDEQFF. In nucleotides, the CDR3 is TGTGCCAGCAGCTATCAACTAGCGAAATTTAACGATGAGCAGTTCTTC. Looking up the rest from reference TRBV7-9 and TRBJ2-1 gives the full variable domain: DTGVSQNPRHKITKRGQNVTFRCDPISEHNRLYWYRQTLGQGPEFLTYFQNEAQLEKSRLLSDRFSAERPKGSFSTLEIQRTEQGDSAMYLCASSYQLAKFNDEQFFGPGTRLTVL.

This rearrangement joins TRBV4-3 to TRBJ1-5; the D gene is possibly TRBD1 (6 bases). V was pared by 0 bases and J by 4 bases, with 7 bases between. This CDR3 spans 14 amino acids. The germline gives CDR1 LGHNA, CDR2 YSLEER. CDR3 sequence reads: CASSQEQGNQPQHF. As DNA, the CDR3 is TGCGCCAGCAGCCAAGAACAGGGAAATCAGCCCCAGCATTTT.

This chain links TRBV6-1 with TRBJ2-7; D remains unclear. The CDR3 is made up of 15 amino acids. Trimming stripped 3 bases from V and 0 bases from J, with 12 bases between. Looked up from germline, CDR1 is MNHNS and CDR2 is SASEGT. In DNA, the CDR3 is TGTGCCAGCAGTGATGGGTTGGGCAGCTCCTACGAGCAGTACTTC. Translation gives CASSDGLGSSYEQYF.

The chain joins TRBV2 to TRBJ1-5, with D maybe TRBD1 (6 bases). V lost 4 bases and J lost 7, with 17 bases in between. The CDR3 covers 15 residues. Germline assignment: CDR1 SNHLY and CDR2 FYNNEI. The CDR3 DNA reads TGTGCCAGCAGTGGTTCTTCAGGGGTACGGCAGCCCCAGCATTTT. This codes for CASSGSSGVRQPQHF.

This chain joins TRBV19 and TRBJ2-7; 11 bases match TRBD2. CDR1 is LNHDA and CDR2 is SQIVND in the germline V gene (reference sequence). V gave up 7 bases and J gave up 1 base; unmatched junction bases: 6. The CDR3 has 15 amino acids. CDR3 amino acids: CASTRGLAESYEQYF. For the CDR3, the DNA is TGTGCCAGTACTAGGGGACTAGCGGAATCCTACGAGCAGTACTTC.

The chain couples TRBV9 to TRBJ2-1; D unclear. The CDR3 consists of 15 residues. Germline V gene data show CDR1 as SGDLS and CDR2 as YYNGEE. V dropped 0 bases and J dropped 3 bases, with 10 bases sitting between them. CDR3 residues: CASSVEETGYNEQFF. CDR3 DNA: TGTGCCAGCAGCGTAGAGGAAACCGGCTACAATGAGCAGTTCTTC. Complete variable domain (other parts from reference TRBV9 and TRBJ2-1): DSGVTQTPKHLITATGQRVTLRCSPRSGDLSVYWYQQSLDQGLQFLIQYYNGEERAKGNILERFSAQQFPDLHSELNLSSLELGDSALYFCASSVEETGYNEQFFGPGTRLTVL.

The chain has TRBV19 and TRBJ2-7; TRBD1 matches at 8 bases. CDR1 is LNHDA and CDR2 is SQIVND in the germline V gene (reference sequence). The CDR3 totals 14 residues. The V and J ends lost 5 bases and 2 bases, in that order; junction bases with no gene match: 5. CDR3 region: CASSLYRGAYEQYF. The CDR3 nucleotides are TGTGCCAGTAGTCTATACAGGGGGGCCTACGAGCAGTACTTC.

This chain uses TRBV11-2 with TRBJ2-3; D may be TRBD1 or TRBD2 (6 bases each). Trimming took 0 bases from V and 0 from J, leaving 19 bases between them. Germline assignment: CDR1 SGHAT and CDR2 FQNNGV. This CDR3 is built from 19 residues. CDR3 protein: CASSLDQWGAGSSTDTQYF. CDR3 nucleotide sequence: TGTGCCAGCAGCTTAGATCAGTGGGGGGCCGGGTCTAGCACAGATACGCAGTATTTT.

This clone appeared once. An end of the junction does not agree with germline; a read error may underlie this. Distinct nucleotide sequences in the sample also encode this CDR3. Here the CDR3 DNA reads TGTGCTAGCAGGGGGGGGACGAGGGACAGAAATCAGCCCCAGCATTTT. Amino acids: CASRGGTRDRNQPQHF. This chain links TRBV2 with TRBJ1-5, with 7 bases matching TRBD1. This CDR3 has 16 residues. Germline CDR1 is SNHLY and CDR2 is FYNNEI.

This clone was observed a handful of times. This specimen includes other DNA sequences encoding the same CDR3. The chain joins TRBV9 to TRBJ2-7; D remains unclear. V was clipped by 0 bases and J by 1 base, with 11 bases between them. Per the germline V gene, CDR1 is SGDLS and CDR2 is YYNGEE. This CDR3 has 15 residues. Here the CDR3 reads CASSVGSGPSYEQYF. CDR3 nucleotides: TGTGCCAGCAGCGTAGGGTCCGGGCCGTCCTACGAGCAGTACTTC. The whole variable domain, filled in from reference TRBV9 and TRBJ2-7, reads DSGVTQTPKHLITATGQRVTLRCSPRSGDLSVYWYQQSLDQGLQFLIQYYNGEERAKGNILERFSAQQFPDLHSELNLSSLELGDSALYFCASSVGSGPSYEQYFGPGTRLTVT.

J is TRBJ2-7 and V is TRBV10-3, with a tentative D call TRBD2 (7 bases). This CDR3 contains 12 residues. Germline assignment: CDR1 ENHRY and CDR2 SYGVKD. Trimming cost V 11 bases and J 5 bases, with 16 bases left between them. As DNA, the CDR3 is TGTGCCGGGGCGGGGGCGGCGAACGAGCAGTACTTC. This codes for CAGAGAANEQYF.

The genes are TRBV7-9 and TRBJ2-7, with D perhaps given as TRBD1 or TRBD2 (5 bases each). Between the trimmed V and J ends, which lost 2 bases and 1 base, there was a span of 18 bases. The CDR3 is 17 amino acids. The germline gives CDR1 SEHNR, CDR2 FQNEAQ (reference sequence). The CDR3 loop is CASSLRGHRFYSYEQYF. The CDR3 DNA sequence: TGTGCCAGCAGCTTACGGGGCCATAGGTTTTATTCCTACGAGCAGTACTTC.

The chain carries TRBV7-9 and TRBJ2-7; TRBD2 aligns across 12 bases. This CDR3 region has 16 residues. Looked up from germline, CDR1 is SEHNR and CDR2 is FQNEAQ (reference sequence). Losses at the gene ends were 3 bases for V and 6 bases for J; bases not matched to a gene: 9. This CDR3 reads CASSLGTTSGRGEQYF. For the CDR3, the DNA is TGTGCCAGCAGCTTGGGAACGACTAGCGGGAGAGGCGAGCAGTACTTC.

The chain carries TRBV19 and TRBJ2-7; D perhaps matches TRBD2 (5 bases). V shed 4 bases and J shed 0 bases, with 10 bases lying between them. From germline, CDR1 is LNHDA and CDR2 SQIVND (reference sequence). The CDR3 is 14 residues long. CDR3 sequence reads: CASSSTRRSYEQYF. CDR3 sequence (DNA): TGTGCCAGTAGTAGCACTAGACGCTCCTACGAGCAGTACTTC.

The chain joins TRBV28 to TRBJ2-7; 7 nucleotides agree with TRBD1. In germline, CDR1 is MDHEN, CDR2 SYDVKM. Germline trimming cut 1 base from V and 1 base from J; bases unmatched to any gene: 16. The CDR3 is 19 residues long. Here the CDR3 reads CASSLFPSTTGYSSYEQYF. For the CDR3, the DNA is TGTGCCAGCAGTTTATTCCCATCCACGACAGGGTACAGTTCCTACGAGCAGTACTTC.

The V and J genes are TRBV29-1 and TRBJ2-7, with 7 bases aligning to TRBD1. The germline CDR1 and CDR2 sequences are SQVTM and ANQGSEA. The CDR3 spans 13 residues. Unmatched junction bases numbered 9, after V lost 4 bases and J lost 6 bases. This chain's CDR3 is CSVAPGQKTEQYF. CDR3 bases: TGCAGCGTTGCTCCGGGACAGAAGACCGAGCAGTACTTC.

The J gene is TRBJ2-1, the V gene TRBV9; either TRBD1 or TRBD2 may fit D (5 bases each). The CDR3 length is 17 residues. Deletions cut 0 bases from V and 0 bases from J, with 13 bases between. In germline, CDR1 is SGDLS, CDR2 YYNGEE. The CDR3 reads CASSVARDLISYNEQFF. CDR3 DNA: TGTGCCAGCAGCGTAGCTAGGGACCTGATCTCCTACAATGAGCAGTTCTTC.

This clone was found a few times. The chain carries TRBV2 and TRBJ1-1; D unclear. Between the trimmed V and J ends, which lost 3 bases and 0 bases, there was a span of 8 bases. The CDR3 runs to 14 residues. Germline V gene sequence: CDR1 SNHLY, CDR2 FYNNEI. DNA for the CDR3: TGTGCCAGCAGTGACGTCGGGATGAACACTGAAGCTTTCTTT. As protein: CASSDVGMNTEAFF.

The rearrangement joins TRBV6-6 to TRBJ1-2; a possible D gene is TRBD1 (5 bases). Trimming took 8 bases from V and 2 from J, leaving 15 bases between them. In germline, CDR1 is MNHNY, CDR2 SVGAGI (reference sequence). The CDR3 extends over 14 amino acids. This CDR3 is CASRRRGENYGYTF. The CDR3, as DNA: TGTGCCAGCCGCCGTCGGGGGGAAAACTATGGCTACACCTTC.

This CDR3 reads CASSLSVVYEQYF. The CDR3 coding sequence is TGTGCCAGCAGTTTATCGGTAGTCTACGAGCAGTACTTC. This sequence joins TRBV27 and TRBJ2-7; D gene uncertain. The germline CDR1 and CDR2 sequences are MNHEY and SMNVEV (reference sequence). V was shortened by 0 bases and J by 3 bases, with 6 bases between the two germline ends. The CDR3 consists of 13 residues.

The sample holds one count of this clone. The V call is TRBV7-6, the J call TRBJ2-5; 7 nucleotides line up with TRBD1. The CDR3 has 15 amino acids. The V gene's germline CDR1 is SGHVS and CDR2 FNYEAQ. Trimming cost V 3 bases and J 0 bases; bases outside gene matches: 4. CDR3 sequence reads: CASSLSRGNQETQYF. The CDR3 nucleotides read TGTGCCAGCAGCTTGTCCAGGGGGAACCAAGAGACCCAGTACTTC.

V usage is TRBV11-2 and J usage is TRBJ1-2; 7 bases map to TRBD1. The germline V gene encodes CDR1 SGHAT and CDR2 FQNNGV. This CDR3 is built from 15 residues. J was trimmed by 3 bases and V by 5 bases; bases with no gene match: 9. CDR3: CASSPSDRLDYGYTF. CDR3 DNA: TGTGCCAGCAGCCCGTCGGACAGGTTAGACTATGGCTACACCTTC.